The rows below give T cell receptor beta chains drawn from one sample of a study of identifying expanded T cells in peripheral blood. The protocol was immunoSEQ multiplex PCR, while the TCRdb copy is restricted to in-frame clones and leaves out a portion. The sample carries under 150,000 clones, 84% recorded once. The specimen was blood. The receptors come from a person aged 18 to 70 in good health. CDR3s include the opening cysteine and the closing phenylalanine or tryptophan. The D gene is left open where the match is weak. Expanded clones get a size class; other rows say once, few or many, or leave the size out.

NA	TRBV6-5	TRBJ2-2	NA	CASRRDSAGTGELFF	TGTGCCAGCAGGCGAGACAGCGCAGGAACCGGGGAGCTGTTTTTT
NA	TRBV7-2	TRBJ1-2	NA	CASSRTYGYTF	TGTGCCAGCAGTAGGACCTATGGCTACACCTTC
NA	TRBV11-2	TRBJ1-2	NA	CASSLIRWQEGSYGYTF	TGTGCCAGCAGCTTAATCCGGTGGCAGGAGGGGAGCTATGGCTACACCTTC
NA	TRBV21-1	TRBJ2-5	few	CASSKVGGAQETQYF	TGTGCCAGCAGCAAAGTCGGGGGGGCCCAAGAGACCCAGTACTTC
TRBD1	TRBV7-9	TRBJ1-2	NA	CASSFPGQEVYGYTF	TGTGCCAGCAGCTTCCCCGGACAGGAGGTTTATGGCTACACCTTC
TRBD2	TRBV7-6	TRBJ2-1	NA	CASSPTSVRGSYNEQFF	TGTGCCAGCAGCCCAACTAGCGTGCGGGGTTCCTACAATGAGCAGTTCTTC
TRBD1	TRBV11-2	TRBJ1-1	NA	CASSLAHPGTGGAFF	TGTGCCAGCAGCTTAGCGCACCCCGGGACAGGGGGAGCTTTCTTT
NA	TRBV7-9	TRBJ1-1	NA	CAVPTGTEAFF	TGTGCCGTCCCAACAGGGACTGAAGCTTTCTTT
NA	TRBV4-3	TRBJ1-6	once	CASSLGRGPNNSPLHF	TGCGCCAGCAGCTTAGGGAGAGGACCCAATAATTCACCCCTCCACTTT
NA	TRBV6-1	TRBJ2-1	NA	CASSGQGISYNEQFF	TGTGCCAGCAGTGGGCAGGGGATCTCCTACAATGAGCAGTTCTTC
TRBD1	TRBV7-2	TRBJ2-3	NA	CASSSTGGRRSDTQYF	TGTGCCAGCAGCTCTACAGGGGGCCGCCGATCAGATACGCAGTATTTT
NA	TRBV11-2	TRBJ1-2	NA	CASSTAQDNSGTF	TGTGCCAGCAGCACCGCACAGGACAATTCCGGCACCTTC
TRBD1	TRBV5-8	TRBJ2-7	NA	CASSWDRGRGEQYF	TGTGCCAGCAGCTGGGACAGGGGGCGTGGGGAGCAGTACTTC
NA	TRBV5-6	TRBJ1-6	NA	CASSFPSRDSPLHF	TGTGCCAGCAGCTTTCCATCGAGAGATTCACCCCTCCACTTT
NA	TRBV7-2	TRBJ1-5	NA	CASSSPQGQPQHF	TGTGCCAGCAGCTCCCCACAGGGCCAGCCCCAGCATTTT
TRBD2	TRBV19	TRBJ2-5	NA	CASAERGGRETQYF	TGTGCCAGTGCCGAGCGGGGGGGCAGGGAGACCCAGTACTTC
NA	TRBV6-1	TRBJ2-3	NA	CASRLDLTDTQYF	TGTGCCAGCAGACTCGATCTCACAGATACGCAGTATTTT
NA	TRBV11-2	TRBJ1-2	NA	CASSLVVTGFYGYTF	TGTGCCAGCAGCTTAGTCGTGACAGGATTTTATGGCTACACCTTC
TRBD1	TRBV6-5	TRBJ1-6	few	CASSYETGDDSPLHF	TGTGCCAGCAGTTACGAAACAGGGGATGATTCACCCCTCCACTTT
TRBD1	TRBV2	TRBJ1-1	few	CASSEGGAEAFF	TGTGCCAGCAGCGAAGGGGGCGCTGAAGCTTTCTTT
TRBD1	TRBV7-2	TRBJ1-6	NA	CASSLGDSISIRSPLHF	TGTGCCAGCAGCCTAGGGGACAGTATTTCTATTCGATCACCCCTCCACTTT
NA	TRBV20-1	TRBJ1-2	NA	CSATQGYGYTF	TGCAGTGCCACGCAGGGATATGGCTACACCTTC
NA	TRBV7-9	TRBJ1-5	NA	CASSLSFQPQHF	TGTGCCAGCAGCCTCTCGTTCCAGCCCCAGCATTTT
TRBD1	TRBV15	TRBJ2-6	NA	CATSGGTGFTTSGANVLTF	TGTGCCACCAGCGGCGGGACAGGGTTTACCACCTCTGGGGCCAACGTCCTGACTTTC
NA	TRBV6-6	TRBJ1-2	NA	CASRPTGSRYTF	TGTGCCAGTCGACCGACAGGAAGTCGCTACACCTTC
TRBD2	TRBV7-3	TRBJ2-3	NA	CASSLNSGVTDTQYF	TGTGCCAGCAGCTTAAACAGCGGGGTCACAGATACGCAGTATTTT
NA	TRBV6-5	TRBJ2-5	NA	CASMGLGGTQYF	TGTGCCAGCATGGGGTTAGGCGGGACCCAGTACTTC
NA	TRBV7-9	TRBJ2-5	NA	CASSSGGGAQETQYF	TGTGCCAGCAGCTCCGGAGGGGGGGCCCAAGAGACCCAGTACTTC
TRBD1	TRBV7-2	TRBJ2-7	NA	CASSWDRGYYEQYF	TGTGCCAGCAGCTGGGACAGGGGATACTACGAGCAGTACTTC
NA	TRBV5-1	TRBJ2-4	NA	CASSPLSGAAKNIQYF	TGCGCCAGCAGCCCGCTTAGTGGGGCGGCCAAAAACATTCAGTACTTC
NA	TRBV7-9	TRBJ1-1	few	CASTLDSHEAFF	TGTGCCAGCACCTTGGACAGCCATGAAGCTTTCTTT
NA	TRBV2	TRBJ2-7	few	CASSGTYEQYF	TGTGCCAGCAGCGGAACGTACGAGCAGTACTTC
NA	TRBV7-9	TRBJ2-3	NA	CASSLSGWGYSTTDTQYF	TGTGCCAGCAGCTTATCGGGATGGGGATATTCCACTACAGATACGCAGTATTTT
NA	TRBV15	TRBJ2-7	few	CATSRTLSSYEQYF	TGTGCCACCAGTCGGACATTGAGCTCCTACGAGCAGTACTTC
NA	TRBV6-5	TRBJ1-2	NA	CASSLTAGGYTF	TGTGCCAGCAGTTTAACAGCAGGAGGCTACACCTTC
NA	TRBV4-1	TRBJ1-1	NA	CASSTRQVLNTEAFF	TGCGCCAGCAGCACCCGACAGGTCTTGAACACTGAAGCTTTCTTT
NA	TRBV19	TRBJ2-1	NA	CASSTPRGNEQFF	TGTGCCAGTAGTACGCCCCGAGGGAATGAGCAGTTCTTC
NA	TRBV9	TRBJ1-3	NA	CASSVDVSGNTIYF	TGTGCCAGCAGCGTAGACGTCTCTGGAAACACCATATATTTT
NA	TRBV5-1	TRBJ1-4	NA	CASSLGQNEKLFF	TGCGCCAGCAGCTTGGGACAGAATGAAAAACTGTTTTTT
NA	TRBV19	TRBJ1-1	NA	CASSITPLNTEAFF	TGTGCCAGTAGTATTACTCCATTAAACACTGAAGCTTTCTTT
NA	TRBV7-8	TRBJ1-3	once	CASSFVSAPGRASGNTIYF	TGTGCCAGCAGCTTTGTTTCAGCTCCAGGGCGAGCCTCTGGAAACACCATATATTTT
NA	TRBV6-1	TRBJ1-6	NA	CASITAESPLHF	TGTGCCAGCATCACGGCGGAATCACCCCTCCACTTT
NA	TRBV11-2	TRBJ2-1	NA	CASSYPMKADYNEQFF	TGTGCCAGCAGCTACCCGATGAAGGCAGACTACAATGAGCAGTTCTTC
NA	TRBV9	TRBJ2-3	NA	CASSVVGGIADTQYF	TGTGCCAGCAGCGTAGTAGGGGGAATCGCAGATACGCAGTATTTT
NA	TRBV6-5	TRBJ1-3	NA	CASSYDGSNKRNTIYF	TGTGCCAGCAGTTACGATGGCAGCAACAAACGAAACACCATATATTTT
NA	TRBV6-5	TRBJ1-1	NA	CATRGALNTEAFF	TGTGCCACCCGAGGGGCCTTGAACACTGAAGCTTTCTTT
NA	TRBV6-1	TRBJ2-1	NA	CASSEGTNYNEQFF	TGTGCCAGCAGTGAGGGTACGAATTACAATGAGCAGTTCTTC
NA	TRBV7-8	TRBJ2-7	NA	CASSLGAVREQYF	TGTGCCAGCAGCTTAGGGGCTGTTCGGGAGCAGTACTTC
NA	TRBV7-9	TRBJ2-5	NA	CASSLGGDPLRYQETQYF	TGTGCCAGCAGCTTAGGTGGAGACCCCCTCCGGTACCAAGAGACCCAGTACTTC
NA	TRBV30	TRBJ1-2	NA	CACRFEFIGQNYGYTF	TGTGCCTGTAGGTTCGAGTTTATAGGACAGAACTATGGCTACACCTTC
NA	TRBV7-2	TRBJ1-2	NA	CASSLAQSVPYGYTF	TGTGCCAGCAGCTTAGCCCAATCGGTACCCTATGGCTACACCTTC
NA	TRBV7-6	TRBJ2-1	NA	CASSPSSGEWNEQFF	TGTGCCAGCAGCCCTAGCAGTGGGGAATGGAATGAGCAGTTCTTC
NA	TRBV2	TRBJ2-5	once	CASSEGIEETQYF	TGTGCCAGCAGTGAGGGGATTGAAGAGACCCAGTACTTC
TRBD1	TRBV30	TRBJ1-6	NA	CAWSVQGFAYNSPLHF	TGTGCCTGGAGTGTACAGGGGTTCGCCTATAATTCACCCCTCCACTTT
TRBD1	TRBV7-2	TRBJ2-1	NA	CASSLQGTGNNEQFF	TGTGCCAGCAGCTTACAAGGGACAGGGAACAATGAGCAGTTCTTC
NA	TRBV7-9	TRBJ1-3	NA	CASTNQQGTGNTIYF	TGTGCCAGCACCAACCAACAGGGAACTGGAAACACCATATATTTT
NA	TRBV11-2	TRBJ1-1	once	CASSLAAANTEAFF	TGTGCCAGCAGCTTAGCGGCGGCGAACACTGAAGCTTTCTTT
NA	TRBV6-5	TRBJ1-2	NA	CASTPHTDYGYTF	TGTGCCAGCACCCCTCATACGGACTATGGCTACACCTTC
NA	TRBV7-3	TRBJ2-1	NA	CASSPLTSNGGNEQFF	TGTGCCAGCAGCCCCCTGACGTCTAACGGGGGCAATGAGCAGTTCTTC
TRBD2	TRBV6-5	TRBJ2-1	NA	CASRPGGLGYEQFF	TGTGCCAGCAGACCGGGGGGGTTGGGATATGAGCAGTTCTTC